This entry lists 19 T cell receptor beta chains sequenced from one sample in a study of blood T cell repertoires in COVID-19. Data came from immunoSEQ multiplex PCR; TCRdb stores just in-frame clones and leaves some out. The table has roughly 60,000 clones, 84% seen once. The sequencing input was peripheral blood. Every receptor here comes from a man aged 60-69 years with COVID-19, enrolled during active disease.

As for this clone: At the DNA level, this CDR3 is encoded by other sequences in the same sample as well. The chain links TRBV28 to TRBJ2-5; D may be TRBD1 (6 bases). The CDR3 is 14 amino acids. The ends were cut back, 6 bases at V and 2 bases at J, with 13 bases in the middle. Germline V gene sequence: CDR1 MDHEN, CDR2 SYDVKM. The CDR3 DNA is TGTGCCAGCAGACCCCAGGGGAAACAAGAGACCCAGTACTTC. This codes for CASRPQGKQETQYF.

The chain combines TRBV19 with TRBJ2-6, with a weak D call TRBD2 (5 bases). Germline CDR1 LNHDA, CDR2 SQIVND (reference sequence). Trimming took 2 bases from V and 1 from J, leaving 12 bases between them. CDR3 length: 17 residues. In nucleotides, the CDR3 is TGTGCCAGTAGTATACTGTGGTCGGGGTCTGGGGCCAACGTCCTGACTTTC. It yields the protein CASSILWSGSGANVLTF.

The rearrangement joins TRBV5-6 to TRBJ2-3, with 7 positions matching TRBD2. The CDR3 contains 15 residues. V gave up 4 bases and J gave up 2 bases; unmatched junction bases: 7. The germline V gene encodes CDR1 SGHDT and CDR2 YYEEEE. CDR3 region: CASSAASGNTDTQYF. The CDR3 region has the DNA TGTGCCAGCAGCGCAGCGAGCGGGAACACAGATACGCAGTATTTT.

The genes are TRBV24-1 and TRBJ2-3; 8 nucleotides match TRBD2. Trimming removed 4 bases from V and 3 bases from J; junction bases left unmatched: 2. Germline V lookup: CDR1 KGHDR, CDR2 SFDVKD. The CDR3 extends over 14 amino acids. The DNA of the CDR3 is TGTGCCACCAGTGAAGCGGGAGAGACAGATACGCAGTATTTT. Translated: CATSEAGETDTQYF.

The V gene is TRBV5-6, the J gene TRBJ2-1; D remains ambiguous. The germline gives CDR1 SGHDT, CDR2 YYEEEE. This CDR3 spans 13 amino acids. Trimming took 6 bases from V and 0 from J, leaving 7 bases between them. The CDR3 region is CASTHSSYNEQFF. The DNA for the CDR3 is TGTGCCAGCACCCACAGCTCCTACAATGAGCAGTTCTTC.

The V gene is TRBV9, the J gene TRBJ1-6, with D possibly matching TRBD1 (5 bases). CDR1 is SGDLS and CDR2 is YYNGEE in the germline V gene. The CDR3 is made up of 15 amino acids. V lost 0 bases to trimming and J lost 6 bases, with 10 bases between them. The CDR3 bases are TGTGCCAGCAGCGTAGGGCAGGGTGGTAATTCACCCCTCCACTTT. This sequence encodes CASSVGQGGNSPLHF.

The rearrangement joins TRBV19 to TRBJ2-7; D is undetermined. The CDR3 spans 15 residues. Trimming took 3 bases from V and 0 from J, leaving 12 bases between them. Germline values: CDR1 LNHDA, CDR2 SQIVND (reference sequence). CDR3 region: CASSIYVAPSYEQYF. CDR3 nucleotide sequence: TGTGCCAGTAGTATCTACGTTGCCCCCTCCTACGAGCAGTACTTC. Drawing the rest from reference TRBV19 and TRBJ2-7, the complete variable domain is DGGITQSPKYLFRKEGQNVTLSCEQNLNHDAMYWYRQDPGQGLRLIYYSQIVNDFQKGDIAEGYSVSREKKESFPLTVTSAQKNPTAFYLCASSIYVAPSYEQYFGPGTRLTVT.

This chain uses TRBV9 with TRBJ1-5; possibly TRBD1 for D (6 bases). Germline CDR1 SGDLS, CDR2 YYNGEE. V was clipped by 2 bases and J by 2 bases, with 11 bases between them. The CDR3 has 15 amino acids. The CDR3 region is CASSVDSLGNQPQHF. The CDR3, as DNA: TGTGCCAGCAGCGTGGACAGTTTGGGCAATCAGCCCCAGCATTTT.

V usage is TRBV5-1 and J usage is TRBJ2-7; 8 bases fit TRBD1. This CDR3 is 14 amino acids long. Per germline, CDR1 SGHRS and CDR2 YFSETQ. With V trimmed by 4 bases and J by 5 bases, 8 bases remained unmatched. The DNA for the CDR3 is TGCGCCAGCAGCCTTGGGACAGGCCTCCACGAGCAGTACTTC. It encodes CASSLGTGLHEQYF.

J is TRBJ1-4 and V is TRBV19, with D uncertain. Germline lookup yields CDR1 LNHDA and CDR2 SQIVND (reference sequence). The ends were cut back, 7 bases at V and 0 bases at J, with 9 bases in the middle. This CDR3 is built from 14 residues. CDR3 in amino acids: CASIVVATNEKLFF. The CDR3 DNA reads TGTGCCAGTATAGTGGTGGCAACTAATGAAAAACTGTTTTTT.

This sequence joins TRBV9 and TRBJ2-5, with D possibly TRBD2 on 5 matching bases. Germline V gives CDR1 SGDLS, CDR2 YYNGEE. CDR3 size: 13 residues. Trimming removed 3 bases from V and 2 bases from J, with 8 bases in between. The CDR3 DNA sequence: TGTGCCAGCAGCGCTGCGGGTCAAGAGACCCAGTACTTC. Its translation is CASSAAGQETQYF. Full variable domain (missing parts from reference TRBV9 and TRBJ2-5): DSGVTQTPKHLITATGQRVTLRCSPRSGDLSVYWYQQSLDQGLQFLIQYYNGEERAKGNILERFSAQQFPDLHSELNLSSLELGDSALYFCASSAAGQETQYFGPGTRLLVL.

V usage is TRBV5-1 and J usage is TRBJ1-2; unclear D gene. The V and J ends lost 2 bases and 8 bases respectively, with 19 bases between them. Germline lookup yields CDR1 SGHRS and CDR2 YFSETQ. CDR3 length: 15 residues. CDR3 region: CASSFGVGGERGYTF. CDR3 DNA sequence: TGCGCCAGCAGCTTCGGGGTAGGAGGAGAGAGGGGCTACACCTTC.

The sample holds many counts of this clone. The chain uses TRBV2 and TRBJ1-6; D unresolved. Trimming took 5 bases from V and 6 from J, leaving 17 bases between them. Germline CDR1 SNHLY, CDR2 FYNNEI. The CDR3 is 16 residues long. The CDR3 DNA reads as TGTGCCAGCAGTCGAGTCCAGCGACTTTTTAATTCACCCCTCCACTTT. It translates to CASSRVQRLFNSPLHF.

The CDR3, as DNA: TGTGCCAGCCGGGACAGGGGGCCCGGGGAGCTGTTTTTT. Protein sequence: CASRDRGPGELFF. The chain recombines TRBV19 with TRBJ2-2; 12 nucleotides agree with TRBD1. V was clipped by 9 bases and J by 6 bases; unmatched bases: 2. CDR1 and CDR2 from the germline V gene are LNHDA and SQIVND (reference sequence). The CDR3 is made up of 13 amino acids.

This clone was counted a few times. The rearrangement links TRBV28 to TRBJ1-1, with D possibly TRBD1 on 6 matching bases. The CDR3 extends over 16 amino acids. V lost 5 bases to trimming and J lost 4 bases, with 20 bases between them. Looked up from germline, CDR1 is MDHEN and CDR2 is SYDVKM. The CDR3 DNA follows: TGTGCCAGCAGTCTAACCGAGACAGGAGAGACCACTGAAGCTTTCTTT. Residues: CASSLTETGETTEAFF.

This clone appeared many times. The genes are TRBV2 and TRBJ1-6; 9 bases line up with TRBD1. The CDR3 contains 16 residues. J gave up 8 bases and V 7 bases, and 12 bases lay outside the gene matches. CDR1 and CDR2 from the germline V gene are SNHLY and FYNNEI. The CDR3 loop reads CASKGGGTGRDSPLHF. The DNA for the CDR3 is TGTGCCAGCAAAGGAGGGGGGACAGGGCGAGATTCACCCCTCCACTTT.

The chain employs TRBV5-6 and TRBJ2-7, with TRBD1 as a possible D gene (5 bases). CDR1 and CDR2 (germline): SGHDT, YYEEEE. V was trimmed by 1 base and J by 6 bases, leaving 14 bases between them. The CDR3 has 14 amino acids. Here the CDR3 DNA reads TGTGCCAGCAGCTTGTCTGGGGCTCCGGGCGAGCAGTACTTC. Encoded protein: CASSLSGAPGEQYF. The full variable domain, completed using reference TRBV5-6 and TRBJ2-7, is DAGVTQSPTHLIKTRGQQVTLRCSPKSGHDTVSWYQQALGQGPQFIFQYYEEEERQRGNFPDRFSGHQFPNYSSELNVNALLLGDSALYLCASSLSGAPGEQYFGPGTRLTVT.

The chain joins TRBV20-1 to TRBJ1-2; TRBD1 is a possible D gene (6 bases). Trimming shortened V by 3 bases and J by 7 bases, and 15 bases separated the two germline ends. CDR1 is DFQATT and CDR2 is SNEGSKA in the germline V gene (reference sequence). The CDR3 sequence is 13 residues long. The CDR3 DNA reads TGCAGTGCTAGTCGGGAACAGGGACGTGGCTACACCTTC. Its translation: CSASREQGRGYTF.

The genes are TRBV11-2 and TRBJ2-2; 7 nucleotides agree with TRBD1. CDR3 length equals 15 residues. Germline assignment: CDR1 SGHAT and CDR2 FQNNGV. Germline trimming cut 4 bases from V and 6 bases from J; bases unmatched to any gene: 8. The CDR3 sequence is CASSSLTGAAGELFF. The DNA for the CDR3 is TGTGCCAGCAGCTCCCTCACAGGGGCGGCCGGGGAGCTGTTTTTT.